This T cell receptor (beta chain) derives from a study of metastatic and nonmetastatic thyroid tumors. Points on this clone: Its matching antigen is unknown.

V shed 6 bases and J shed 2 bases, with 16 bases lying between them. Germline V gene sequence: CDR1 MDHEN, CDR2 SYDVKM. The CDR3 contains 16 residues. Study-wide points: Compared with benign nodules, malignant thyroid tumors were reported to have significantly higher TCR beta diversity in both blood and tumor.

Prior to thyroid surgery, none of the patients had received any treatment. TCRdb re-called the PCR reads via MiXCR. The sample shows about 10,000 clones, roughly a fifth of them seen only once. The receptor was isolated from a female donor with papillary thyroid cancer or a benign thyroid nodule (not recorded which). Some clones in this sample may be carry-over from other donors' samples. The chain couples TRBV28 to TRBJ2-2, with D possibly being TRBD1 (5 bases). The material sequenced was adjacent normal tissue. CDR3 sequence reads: CASSPSAGRNTGELFF. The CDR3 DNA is TGTGCCAGCAGCCCCTCCGCAGGGCGAAACACCGGGGAGCTGTTTTTT.